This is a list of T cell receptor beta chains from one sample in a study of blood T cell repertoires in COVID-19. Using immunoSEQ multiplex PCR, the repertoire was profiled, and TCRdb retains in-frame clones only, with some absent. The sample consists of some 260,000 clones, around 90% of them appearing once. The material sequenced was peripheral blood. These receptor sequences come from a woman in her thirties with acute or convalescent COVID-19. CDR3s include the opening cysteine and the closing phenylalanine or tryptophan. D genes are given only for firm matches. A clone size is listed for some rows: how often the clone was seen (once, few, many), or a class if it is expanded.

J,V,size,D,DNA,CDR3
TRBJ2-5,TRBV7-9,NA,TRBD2,TGTGCCAGCAGCTACCCCCTAGCGGGAGAAAAAGAGACCCAGTACTTC,CASSYPLAGEKETQYF
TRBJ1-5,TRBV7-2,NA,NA,TGTGCCAGCAGCCGGGAGGACAGTCCATATCAGCCCCAGCATTTT,CASSREDSPYQPQHF
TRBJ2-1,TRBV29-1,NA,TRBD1,TGCAGCGTTGAAGGCGCAGGGGGCAATGAGCAGTTCTTC,CSVEGAGGNEQFF
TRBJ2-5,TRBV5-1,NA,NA,TGCGCCAGCACAGGACAGCGCCAAGAGACCCAGTACTTC,CASTGQRQETQYF
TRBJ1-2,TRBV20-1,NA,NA,TGCAGTGCTAGTCGGGGGAACTATGGCTACACCTTC,CSASRGNYGYTF
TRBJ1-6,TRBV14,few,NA,TGTGCCAGCAGCCAACAGCACAGGGTGAATAATTCACCCCTCCACTTT,CASSQQHRVNNSPLHF
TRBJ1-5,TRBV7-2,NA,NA,TGTGCCAGCAGCTTAAGTGCGAGCGGCAATCAGCCCCAGCATTTT,CASSLSASGNQPQHF
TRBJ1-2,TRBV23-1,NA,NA,TGCGCCAGCAGCCCCGGGACATCGGATGGCTACACCTTC,CASSPGTSDGYTF
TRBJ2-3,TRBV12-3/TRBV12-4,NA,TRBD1,TGTGCCAGCAGTTCGTACAGGGGGGATACGCAGTATTTT,CASSSYRGDTQYF
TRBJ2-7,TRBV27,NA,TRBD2,TGTGCCAGCAGTTTTATTACTAGCGGGAGCTACGAGCAGTACTTC,CASSFITSGSYEQYF
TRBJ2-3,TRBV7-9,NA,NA,TGTGCCAGTGGCCGCGGAGATACGCAGTATTTT,CASGRGDTQYF
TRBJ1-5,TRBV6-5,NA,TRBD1,TGTGCCAGCAGTTACTCGAGCCAGGGGGGCAATCAGCCCCAGCATTTT,CASSYSSQGGNQPQHF
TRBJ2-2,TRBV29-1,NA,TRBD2,TGCAGCGTTGCGGAGACTAGCGGGACCGGGGAGCTGTTTTTT,CSVAETSGTGELFF
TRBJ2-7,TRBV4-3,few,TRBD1,TGCGCCAGCAGCCGAGAGGGACAGGGGATCTACGAGCAGTACTTC,CASSREGQGIYEQYF
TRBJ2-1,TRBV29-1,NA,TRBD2,TGCAGCGTTGAAATTGGCGGGAGTCTCGATGAGCAGTTCTTC,CSVEIGGSLDEQFF
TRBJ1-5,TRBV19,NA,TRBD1,TGTGCCAGTAGCCAGACAGGGTCCCGTGGGCCCCAGCATTTT,CASSQTGSRGPQHF
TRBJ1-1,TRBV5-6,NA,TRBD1,TGTGCCAGCACGGGGACAGGGGTGGCGAACACTGAAGCTTTCTTT,CASTGTGVANTEAFF
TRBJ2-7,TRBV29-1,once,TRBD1,TGCAGCGTTCACGGGACAGCTCATGGCGAGCAGTACTTC,CSVHGTAHGEQYF
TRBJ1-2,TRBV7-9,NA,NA,TGTGCCAGCAGCTTTTCGACAGCTAACTATGGCTACACCTTC,CASSFSTANYGYTF
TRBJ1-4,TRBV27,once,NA,TGTGCCAGCAGTTTATCGAGGTTGGAAAATGAAAAACTGTTTTTT,CASSLSRLENEKLFF
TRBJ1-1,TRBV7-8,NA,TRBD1,TGTGCCAGCAGCAACCCCGGGACAGGGAGGGGAATGAACACTGAAGCTTTCTTT,CASSNPGTGRGMNTEAFF
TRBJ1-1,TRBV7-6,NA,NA,TGTGCCAGCAGCTTAGGGTCCCCTTCGGCAGGGCCAGCTTTCTTT,CASSLGSPSAGPAFF
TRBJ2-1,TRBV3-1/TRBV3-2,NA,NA,TGTGCCAGCAGCCAAGATTTTTCGGAGGGCCGATACAATGAGCAGTTCTTC,CASSQDFSEGRYNEQFF
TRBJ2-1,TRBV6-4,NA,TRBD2,TGTGCCAGCAGTGACGGGACTAGCGGGAATGAGCAGTTCTTC,CASSDGTSGNEQFF
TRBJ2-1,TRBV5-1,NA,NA,TGCGCCAGCAGCTTGGAGGGGAGGAATGAGCAGTTCTTC,CASSLEGRNEQFF
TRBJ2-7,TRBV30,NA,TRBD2,TGTGCCTGGAGTGTACGAGGTGGGGTAGCGGGATTGCAGTACTTC,CAWSVRGGVAGLQYF
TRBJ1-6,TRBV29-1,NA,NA,TGCAGCGTTGCGGAGGGTCTAGAAAATTCACCCCTCCACTTT,CSVAEGLENSPLHF
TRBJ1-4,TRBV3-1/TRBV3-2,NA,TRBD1,TGTGCCAGCAGCGCCACAGACAGGGTCTCTAATGAAAAACTGTTTTTT,CASSATDRVSNEKLFF
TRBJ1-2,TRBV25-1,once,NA,TGTGCCAGCAGCCACAGTTCATCCTATGGCTACACCTTC,CASSHSSSYGYTF
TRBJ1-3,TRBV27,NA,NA,TGTGCCAGCAGCCCAAACTCTGGAAACACCATATATTTT,CASSPNSGNTIYF
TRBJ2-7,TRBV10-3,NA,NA,TGTGCCATCAGTGAGCCTTCTAGCGTCTACTCCTACGAGCAGTACTTC,CAISEPSSVYSYEQYF
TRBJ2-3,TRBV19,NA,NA,TGTGCCAGTAGTCCAACGTTGGGGGGACGGAGCACAGATACGCAGTATTTT,CASSPTLGGRSTDTQYF
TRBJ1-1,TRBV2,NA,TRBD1,TGTGCCAGCAGATCGACAGGGGGCTGGGCTGAAGCTTTCTTT,CASRSTGGWAEAFF
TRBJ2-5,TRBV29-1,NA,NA,TGCAGCGTTGCTCAGCGTAGCGTTCAAGAGACCCAGTACTTC,CSVAQRSVQETQYF
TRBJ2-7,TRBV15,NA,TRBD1,TGTGCCACCAGCACGACCGGGACAGGTCCCCACGAGCAGTACTTC,CATSTTGTGPHEQYF
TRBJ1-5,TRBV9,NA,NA,TGTGCCAGCAGCGTACCGAGGGTAGGTCAGCCCCAGCATTTT,CASSVPRVGQPQHF